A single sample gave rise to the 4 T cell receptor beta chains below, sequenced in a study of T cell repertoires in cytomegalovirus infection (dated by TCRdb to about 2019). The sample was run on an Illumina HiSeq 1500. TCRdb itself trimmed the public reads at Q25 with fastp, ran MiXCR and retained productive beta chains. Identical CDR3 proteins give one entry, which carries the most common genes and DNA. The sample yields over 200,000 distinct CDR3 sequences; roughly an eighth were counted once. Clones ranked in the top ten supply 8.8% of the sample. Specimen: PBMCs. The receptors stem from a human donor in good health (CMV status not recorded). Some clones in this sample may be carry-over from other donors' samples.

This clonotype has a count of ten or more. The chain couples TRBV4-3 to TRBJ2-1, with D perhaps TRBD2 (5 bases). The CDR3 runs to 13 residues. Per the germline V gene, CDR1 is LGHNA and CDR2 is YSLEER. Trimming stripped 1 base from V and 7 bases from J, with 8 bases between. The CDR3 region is CASSQGERNEQFF. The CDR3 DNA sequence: TGCGCCAGCAGCCAAGGGGAGCGGAATGAGCAGTTCTTC.

The CDR3: CAISSEETYEQYF. CDR3 nucleotides: TGTGCCATCAGTAGCGAGGAGACCTACGAGCAGTACTTC. The V gene is TRBV10-3, the J gene TRBJ2-7; D is unclear. This CDR3 is 13 amino acids long. Trimming left V 5 bases short and J 2 bases short, with 10 bases between. Looked up from germline, CDR1 is ENHRY and CDR2 is SYGVKD.

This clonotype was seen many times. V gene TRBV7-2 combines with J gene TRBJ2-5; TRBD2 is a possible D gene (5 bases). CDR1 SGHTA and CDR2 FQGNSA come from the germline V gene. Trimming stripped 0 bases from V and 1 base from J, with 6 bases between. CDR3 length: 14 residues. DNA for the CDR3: TGTGCCAGCAGCTTAGCCGGACTCCAAGAGACCCAGTACTTC. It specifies CASSLAGLQETQYF.

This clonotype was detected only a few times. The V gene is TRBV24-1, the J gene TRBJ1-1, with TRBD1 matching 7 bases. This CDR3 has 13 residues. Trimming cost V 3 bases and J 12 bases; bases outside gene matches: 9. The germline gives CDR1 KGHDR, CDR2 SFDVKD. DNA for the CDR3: TGTGCCACCAGTGATCCTGGGACAGTAGTGACTTTCTTT. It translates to CATSDPGTVVTFF.